The 26 T cell receptor beta chains below were found in one sample sequenced in a study of vaccination effects on CD4 cells after COVID-19. CD4+ T cell isolation took place after approximately 11 days of culture. Their recognized antigens are unknown. TCRdb's table, derived via immunoSEQ multiplex PCR, lists solely in-frame clones and lacks some. This table holds approximately 30,000 clones, around three fifths found once. The sample here was CD4+ T cells from PBMCs cultured without peptide, taken before COVID-19 vaccination. These receptors all come from a human donor who received a COVID-19 vaccine.

The chain links TRBV5-1 to TRBJ2-7; D is tentatively TRBD1 or TRBD2 (5 bases each). CDR3 length: 18 residues. In germline, CDR1 is SGHRS, CDR2 YFSETQ. V was trimmed by 5 bases and J by 1 base, leaving 25 bases between them. The DNA of the CDR3 is TGCGCCAGCAGGATGAGGGGCCCGCTGCAGGGCATTTCCTACGAGCAGTACTTC. Translated, it gives CASRMRGPLQGISYEQYF.

J is TRBJ2-5 and V is TRBV7-9; possible D gene TRBD2, 7 bases. V was clipped by 9 bases and J by 3 bases, with 14 bases between them. The germline V gene has CDR1 SEHNR and CDR2 FQNEAQ (reference sequence). The CDR3 loop spans 13 amino acids. The CDR3 DNA sequence: TGTGCCAGTGGAGGGGGGGGCGAAGAGACCCAGTACTTC. Its protein product is CASGGGGEETQYF. Based on the CDR3 plus reference TRBV7-9 and TRBJ2-5, the full variable domain is DTGVSQNPRHKITKRGQNVTFRCDPISEHNRLYWYRQTLGQGPEFLTYFQNEAQLEKSRLLSDRFSAERPKGSFSTLEIQRTEQGDSAMYLCASGGGGEETQYFGPGTRLLVL.

The chain employs TRBV19 and TRBJ1-5; 7 bases match TRBD1. Trimming at V came to 6 bases and at J to 7 bases, leaving 12 bases not matched to a gene. This CDR3 is 15 amino acids long. Per the germline V gene, CDR1 is LNHDA and CDR2 is SQIVND (reference sequence). CDR3 protein: CASSPQEGAGQPQHF. In nucleotides, the CDR3 is TGTGCCAGTAGCCCCCAAGAGGGGGCAGGGCAGCCCCAGCATTTT.

This clone was detected only a few times. The chain combines TRBV5-1 with TRBJ2-7; 8 nucleotides match TRBD2. Trimming took 5 bases from V and 3 from J; bases not matched to a gene: 4. Germline values: CDR1 SGHRS, CDR2 YFSETQ. CDR3 length: 13 amino acids. This CDR3 reads CASSPTSGYEQYF. The CDR3 DNA reads as TGCGCCAGCAGTCCCACTAGCGGCTACGAGCAGTACTTC.

In its sample, this clone was seen a few times. This chain connects TRBV4-1 to TRBJ2-1, with D unclear. Per the germline V gene, CDR1 is MGHRA and CDR2 is YSYEKL. The CDR3 totals 14 residues. Trimming shortened V by 3 bases and J by 8 bases, and 14 bases separated the two germline ends. The CDR3 sequence is CASSHYSSQYEQFF. The CDR3 DNA sequence: TGCGCCAGCAGCCACTATTCGTCTCAATATGAGCAGTTCTTC.

Here the CDR3 DNA reads TGCGCCAGCAGCAAGGGTGACACCATATATTTT. Translation: CASSKGDTIYF. The chain has TRBV5-1 and TRBJ1-3; D gene uncertain. The CDR3 is 11 residues long. Germline V lookup: CDR1 SGHRS, CDR2 YFSETQ. Trimming left V 4 bases short and J 8 bases short, with 7 bases between.

This clone was seen just once. This sequence joins TRBV6-2 or TRBV6-3 and TRBJ1-2; no clear D. The CDR3 consists of 14 residues. Trimming left V 5 bases short and J 4 bases short, with 14 bases between. Germline loops: CDR1 MNHEY, CDR2 SVGEGT. The CDR3 region has the DNA TGTGCCAGCAGTCTACTCTCGACATTCTATGGCTACACCTTC. Translated, it gives CASSLLSTFYGYTF.

This clone has just one count. This chain links TRBV5-5 with TRBJ1-2; possibly TRBD1 for D (6 bases). V was pared by 2 bases and J by 8 bases, with 22 bases between. The CDR3 covers 16 residues. The V gene's germline CDR1 is SGHKS and CDR2 YYEKEE (reference sequence). The CDR3 region is CASSFGGETGFRGYTF. The DNA for the CDR3 is TGTGCCAGCAGCTTTGGCGGGGAAACAGGGTTTCGGGGCTACACCTTC.

This chain uses TRBV6-5 with TRBJ1-2; D is possibly TRBD1 (6 bases). The V gene's germline CDR1 is MNHEY and CDR2 SVGAGI. The ends were cut back, 4 bases at V and 2 bases at J, with 14 bases in the middle. The CDR3 consists of 15 residues. The CDR3 here is CASSSTGTKNYGYTF. CDR3 nucleotide sequence: TGTGCCAGCAGTTCCACAGGGACCAAAAACTATGGCTACACCTTC.

This chain connects TRBV6-5 to TRBJ1-2, with D possibly being TRBD1 (6 bases). Germline CDR1 MNHEY, CDR2 SVGAGI. V shed 6 bases and J shed 7 bases, with 21 bases lying between them. The CDR3 has 15 residues. This CDR3 is CASSKVGRGGGGYTF. Written as DNA, the CDR3 is TGTGCCAGCAGCAAAGTGGGGAGGGGGGGTGGTGGCTACACCTTC.

This chain uses TRBV10-3 with TRBJ2-5; possible D gene TRBD2, 6 bases. Germline V gene lookup returns CDR1 ENHRY and CDR2 SYGVKD. Trimming removed 8 bases at V and 1 base at J, with 14 bases between. The CDR3 loop spans 14 amino acids. Written as DNA, the CDR3 is TGTGCCATCGGAGGGACCTCCGCCCAAGAGACCCAGTACTTC. Its translation is CAIGGTSAQETQYF.

In its sample, this clone was seen a few times. The chain employs TRBV25-1 and TRBJ1-6; D is undetermined. There are 11 residues in the CDR3. The germline CDR1 and CDR2 sequences are MGHDK and SYGVNS. Trimming removed 3 bases from V and 10 bases from J, with 4 bases in between. CDR3 loop: CASSEGSPLHF. DNA for the CDR3: TGTGCCAGCAGTGAGGGCTCACCCCTCCACTTT.

This clone was counted only a few times. The V and J genes are TRBV3-1 (or the pseudogene TRBV3-2) and TRBJ2-2, with 10 bases matching TRBD1. Germline CDR1 reads LGHDT; CDR2 reads YNNKEL (reference sequence). Losses at the gene ends were 8 bases for V and 9 bases for J; bases not matched to a gene: 15. There are 16 residues in the CDR3. The CDR3, as DNA: TGTGCCAGCGGTCCGGGACAGGGGATAACTGGTAGGGAGCTGTTTTTT. Its protein is CASGPGQGITGRELFF.

The V and J genes are TRBV4-1 and TRBJ2-1; D may be TRBD1 (6 bases). The CDR3 contains 16 residues. V was clipped by 0 bases and J by 0 bases, with 9 bases between them. Germline V gene sequence: CDR1 MGHRA, CDR2 YSYEKL. Written as DNA, the CDR3 is TGCGCCAGCAGCCAAGATGCGACAGGCTCCTACAATGAGCAGTTCTTC. Protein product: CASSQDATGSYNEQFF.

CDR3: CASGIFLGEQYF. CDR3 nucleotides: TGTGCCAGCGGAATATTCTTGGGGGAGCAGTACTTC. This chain joins TRBV9 and TRBJ2-7; D is uncertain. V lost 7 bases and J lost 7, with 15 bases in between. This CDR3 comprises 12 residues. Germline assignment: CDR1 SGDLS and CDR2 YYNGEE.

This clone was picked up a small number of times. This chain connects TRBV5-6 to TRBJ2-3, with 7 nucleotides matching TRBD1. Losses at the gene ends were 5 bases for V and 3 bases for J; bases not matched to a gene: 6. CDR3 length equals 14 residues. Germline loops: CDR1 SGHDT, CDR2 YYEEEE. CDR3 residues: CASRNSGGTDTQYF. The DNA for the CDR3 is TGTGCCAGCAGAAACTCAGGGGGTACAGATACGCAGTATTTT.

This chain links TRBV6-5 with TRBJ1-1; 8 nucleotides match TRBD1. This CDR3 spans 14 amino acids. Germline CDR1 MNHEY, CDR2 SVGAGI. The V gene end was trimmed by 5 bases and the J gene end by 1 base; junction bases not matched to a gene: 3. The CDR3 DNA reads as TGTGCCAGCAGTCGAGGACAGGGGAACACTGAAGCTTTCTTT. Translation: CASSRGQGNTEAFF.

This clone was counted between two and nine times. The V and J genes are TRBV10-1 and TRBJ2-1; D remains ambiguous. Between the trimmed V and J ends, which lost 4 bases and 0 bases, there was a span of 7 bases. This CDR3 has 14 residues. Per the germline V gene, CDR1 is WNHNN and CDR2 is SYGVQD (reference sequence). CDR3 DNA: TGCGCCAGCAGTGGTAGTAGCTCCTACAATGAGCAGTTCTTC. Translated, it gives CASSGSSSYNEQFF.

The V and J genes are TRBV9 and TRBJ2-1, with D perhaps TRBD2 (6 bases). Looked up from germline, CDR1 is SGDLS and CDR2 is YYNGEE. There are 14 residues in the CDR3. V was cut by 7 bases and J by 1 base, with 12 bases left in between. CDR3 nucleotides: TGTGCCAGCGATAGGGGACTGTCCTACAATGAGCAGTTCTTC. Protein: CASDRGLSYNEQFF.

J is TRBJ2-7 and V is TRBV5-1, with 8 bases fitting TRBD2. V shed 2 bases and J 0 bases; nucleotides not matched to a gene: 4. The CDR3 is 15 amino acids. In germline, CDR1 is SGHRS, CDR2 YFSETQ. CDR3 DNA sequence: TGCGCCAGCAGCTTTACCGGGGGGGTCTCCTACGAGCAGTACTTC. It yields the protein CASSFTGGVSYEQYF.

Only one count was recorded for this clone. J is TRBJ2-7 and V is TRBV24-1; 13 bases line up with TRBD2. The CDR3 loop spans 17 amino acids. Germline loops: CDR1 KGHDR, CDR2 SFDVKD. V lost 4 bases, J lost 7 bases, and 12 bases stayed unmatched. CDR3 nucleotide sequence: TGTGCCACCAGTGAGTCCTTACCGGGACTAGCGGGATTGGAGCAGTACTTC. Protein: CATSESLPGLAGLEQYF.

The chain joins TRBV6-6 to TRBJ2-7; D is undetermined. V lost 5 bases and J lost 2, with 13 bases in between. The CDR3 has 14 residues. Germline CDR1 reads MNHNY; CDR2 reads SVGAGI (reference sequence). The CDR3 is CASSPAPLTYEQYF. CDR3 coding DNA: TGTGCCAGCAGTCCGGCCCCGCTCACCTACGAGCAGTACTTC.

V gene TRBV7-9 combines with J gene TRBJ2-1, with D perhaps TRBD1 or TRBD2 (5 bases each). Per the germline V gene, CDR1 is SEHNR and CDR2 is FQNEAQ (reference sequence). The CDR3 extends over 14 amino acids. The V end lost 5 bases, the J end lost 9 bases, and 17 bases lay between the germline ends. In DNA form, the CDR3 reads TGTGCCAGCAGCCGTCGGGGCCGAGTTCGTGAGCAGTTCTTC. The encoded protein is CASSRRGRVREQFF. The full variable domain, rest sourced from reference TRBV7-9 and TRBJ2-1, is DTGVSQNPRHKITKRGQNVTFRCDPISEHNRLYWYRQTLGQGPEFLTYFQNEAQLEKSRLLSDRFSAERPKGSFSTLEIQRTEQGDSAMYLCASSRRGRVREQFFGPGTRLTVL.

The chain employs TRBV23-1 and TRBJ1-2; D gene uncertain. TRBV23-1 is known as an ORF, though its function is uncertain. The CDR3 is 18 residues long. Trimming left V 2 bases short and J 0 bases short, with 19 bases between. The CDR3 reads CASSQIRRADRANYGYTF. The CDR3 bases are TGCGCCAGCAGTCAAATCCGTAGGGCGGACCGTGCTAACTATGGCTACACCTTC.

The genes are TRBV12-3 or TRBV12-4 and TRBJ2-1; no reliable D call. The CDR3 is 13 amino acids. Trimming removed 8 bases from V and 0 bases from J, with 8 bases in between. As DNA, the CDR3 is TGTGCCAGCTCAACGAGCTCCTACAATGAGCAGTTCTTC. Amino acid sequence: CASSTSSYNEQFF.

This clone was counted only a few times. The J gene is TRBJ2-1, the V gene TRBV5-6; D ambiguous. Deletions cut 0 bases from V and 3 bases from J, with 10 bases between. The CDR3 extends over 15 amino acids. Germline lookup yields CDR1 SGHDT and CDR2 YYEEEE. CDR3 bases: TGTGCCAGCAGCTTGGGGGGAACCCTCTACAATGAGCAGTTCTTC. It is translated as CASSLGGTLYNEQFF.